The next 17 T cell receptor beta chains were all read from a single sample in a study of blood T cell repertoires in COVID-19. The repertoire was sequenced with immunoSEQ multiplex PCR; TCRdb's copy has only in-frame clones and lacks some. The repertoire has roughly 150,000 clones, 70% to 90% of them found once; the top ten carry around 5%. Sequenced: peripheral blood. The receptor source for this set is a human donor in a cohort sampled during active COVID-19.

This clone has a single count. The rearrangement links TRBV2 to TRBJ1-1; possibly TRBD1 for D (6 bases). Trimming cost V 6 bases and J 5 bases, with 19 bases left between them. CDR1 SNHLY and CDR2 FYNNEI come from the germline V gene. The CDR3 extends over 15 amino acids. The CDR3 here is CASSRRQVRETEAFF. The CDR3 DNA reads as TGTGCCAGCAGCCGCCGACAGGTTAGGGAGACTGAAGCTTTCTTT.

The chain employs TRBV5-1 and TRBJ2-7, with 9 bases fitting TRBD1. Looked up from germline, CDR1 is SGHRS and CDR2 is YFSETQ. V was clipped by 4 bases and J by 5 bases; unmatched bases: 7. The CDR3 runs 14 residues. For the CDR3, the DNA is TGCGCCAGCAGCCGTGGGACAGGGCCCCACGAGCAGTACTTC. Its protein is CASSRGTGPHEQYF.

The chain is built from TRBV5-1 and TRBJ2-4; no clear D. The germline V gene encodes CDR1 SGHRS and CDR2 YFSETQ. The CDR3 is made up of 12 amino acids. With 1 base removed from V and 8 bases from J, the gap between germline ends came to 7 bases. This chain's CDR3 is CASSLNEDIQYF. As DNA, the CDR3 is TGCGCCAGCAGCTTGAATGAGGACATTCAGTACTTC.

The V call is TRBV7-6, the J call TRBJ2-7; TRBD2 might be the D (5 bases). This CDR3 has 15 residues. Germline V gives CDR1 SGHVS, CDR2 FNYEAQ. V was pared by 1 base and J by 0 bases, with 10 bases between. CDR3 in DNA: TGTGCCAGCAGCTTAGGTCCGGGGTACTCCTACGAGCAGTACTTC. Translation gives CASSLGPGYSYEQYF.

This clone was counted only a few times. CDR3 coding DNA: TGTGCCAGCCAGGGGGCGGGGAATTATTCACCCCTCCACTTT. It specifies CASQGAGNYSPLHF. The V call is TRBV19, the J call TRBJ1-6, with 8 bases lining up with TRBD1. The length of the CDR3 is 14 residues. Trimming cost V 9 bases and J 8 bases; bases outside gene matches: 9. Germline V gene sequence: CDR1 LNHDA, CDR2 SQIVND (reference sequence).

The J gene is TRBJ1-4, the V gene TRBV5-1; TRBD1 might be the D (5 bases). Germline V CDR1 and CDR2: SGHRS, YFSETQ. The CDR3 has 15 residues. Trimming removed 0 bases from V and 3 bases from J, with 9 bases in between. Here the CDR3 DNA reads TGCGCCAGCAGCTTGGCCGGGGGTTCTAATGAAAAACTGTTTTTT. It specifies CASSLAGGSNEKLFF.

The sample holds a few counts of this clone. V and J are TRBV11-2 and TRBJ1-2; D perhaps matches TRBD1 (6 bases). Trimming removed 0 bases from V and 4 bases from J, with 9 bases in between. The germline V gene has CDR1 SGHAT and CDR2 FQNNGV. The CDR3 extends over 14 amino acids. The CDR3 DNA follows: TGTGCCAGCAGCTTAGAAAGGGACACCTATGGCTACACCTTC. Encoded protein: CASSLERDTYGYTF.

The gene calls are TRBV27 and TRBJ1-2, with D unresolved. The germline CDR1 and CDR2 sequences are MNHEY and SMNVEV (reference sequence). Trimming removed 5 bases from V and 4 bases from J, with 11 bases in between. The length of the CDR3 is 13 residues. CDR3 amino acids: CASSQTQSYGYTF. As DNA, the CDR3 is TGTGCCAGCAGTCAGACACAGAGCTATGGCTACACCTTC.

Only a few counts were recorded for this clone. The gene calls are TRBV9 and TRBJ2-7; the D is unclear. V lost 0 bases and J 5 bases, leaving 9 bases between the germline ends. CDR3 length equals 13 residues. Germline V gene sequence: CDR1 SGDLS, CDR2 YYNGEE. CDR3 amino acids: CASSVAPYDEQYF. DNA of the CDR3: TGTGCCAGCAGCGTAGCTCCCTACGACGAGCAGTACTTC.

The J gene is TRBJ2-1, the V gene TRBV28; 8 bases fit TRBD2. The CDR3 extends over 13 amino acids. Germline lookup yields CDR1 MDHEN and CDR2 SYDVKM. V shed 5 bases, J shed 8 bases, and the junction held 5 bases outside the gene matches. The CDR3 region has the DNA TGTGCCAGCAGTATCGGGAGGGCCTATGAGCAGTTCTTC. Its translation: CASSIGRAYEQFF.

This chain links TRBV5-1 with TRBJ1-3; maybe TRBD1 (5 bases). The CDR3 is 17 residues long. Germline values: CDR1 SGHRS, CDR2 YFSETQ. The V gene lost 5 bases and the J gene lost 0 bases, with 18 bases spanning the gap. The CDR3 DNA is TGCGCCAGCAGTCGGAATTCAGGGTCCCTCTCTGGAAACACCATATATTTT. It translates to CASSRNSGSLSGNTIYF.

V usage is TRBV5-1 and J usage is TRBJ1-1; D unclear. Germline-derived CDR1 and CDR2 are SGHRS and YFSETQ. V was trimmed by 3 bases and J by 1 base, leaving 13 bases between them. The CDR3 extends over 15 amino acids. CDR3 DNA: TGCGCCAGCAGCTCGTTCCTCGAGGGGAACACTGAAGCTTTCTTT. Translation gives CASSSFLEGNTEAFF.

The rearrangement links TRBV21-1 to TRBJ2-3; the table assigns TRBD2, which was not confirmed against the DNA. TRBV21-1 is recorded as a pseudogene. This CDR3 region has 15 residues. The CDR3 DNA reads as TGTGCCAGCAGCAAAGCAGCGGGGTTCACAGATACGCAGTATTTT. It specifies CASSKAAGFTDTQYF.

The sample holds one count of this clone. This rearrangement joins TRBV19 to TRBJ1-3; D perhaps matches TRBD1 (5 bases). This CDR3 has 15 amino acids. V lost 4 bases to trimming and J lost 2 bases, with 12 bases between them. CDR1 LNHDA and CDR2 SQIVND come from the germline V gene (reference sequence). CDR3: CASSTIQGAGNTIYF. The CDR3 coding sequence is TGTGCCAGTAGTACAATCCAAGGGGCTGGAAACACCATATATTTT.

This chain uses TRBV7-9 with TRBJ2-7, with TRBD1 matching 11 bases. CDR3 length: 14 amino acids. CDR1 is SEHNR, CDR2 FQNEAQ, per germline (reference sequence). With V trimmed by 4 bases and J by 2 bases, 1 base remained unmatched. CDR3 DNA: TGTGCCAGCAGCTCGGGACAGGGGGCCTACGAGCAGTACTTC. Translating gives CASSSGQGAYEQYF.

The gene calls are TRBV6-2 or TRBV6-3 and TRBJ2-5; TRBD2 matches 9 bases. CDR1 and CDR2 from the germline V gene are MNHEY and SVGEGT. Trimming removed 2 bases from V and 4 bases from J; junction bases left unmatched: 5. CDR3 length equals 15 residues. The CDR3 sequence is CASSYGGGAVETQYF. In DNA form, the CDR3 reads TGTGCCAGCAGTTACGGCGGGGGGGCCGTAGAGACCCAGTACTTC.

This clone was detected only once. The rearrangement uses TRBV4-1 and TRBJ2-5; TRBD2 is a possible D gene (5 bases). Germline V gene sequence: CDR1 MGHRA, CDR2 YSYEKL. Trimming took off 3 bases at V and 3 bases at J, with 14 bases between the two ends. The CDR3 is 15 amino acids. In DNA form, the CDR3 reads TGCGCCAGCAGCCACCCCGGACTTAATAAAGAGACCCAGTACTTC. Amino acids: CASSHPGLNKETQYF.